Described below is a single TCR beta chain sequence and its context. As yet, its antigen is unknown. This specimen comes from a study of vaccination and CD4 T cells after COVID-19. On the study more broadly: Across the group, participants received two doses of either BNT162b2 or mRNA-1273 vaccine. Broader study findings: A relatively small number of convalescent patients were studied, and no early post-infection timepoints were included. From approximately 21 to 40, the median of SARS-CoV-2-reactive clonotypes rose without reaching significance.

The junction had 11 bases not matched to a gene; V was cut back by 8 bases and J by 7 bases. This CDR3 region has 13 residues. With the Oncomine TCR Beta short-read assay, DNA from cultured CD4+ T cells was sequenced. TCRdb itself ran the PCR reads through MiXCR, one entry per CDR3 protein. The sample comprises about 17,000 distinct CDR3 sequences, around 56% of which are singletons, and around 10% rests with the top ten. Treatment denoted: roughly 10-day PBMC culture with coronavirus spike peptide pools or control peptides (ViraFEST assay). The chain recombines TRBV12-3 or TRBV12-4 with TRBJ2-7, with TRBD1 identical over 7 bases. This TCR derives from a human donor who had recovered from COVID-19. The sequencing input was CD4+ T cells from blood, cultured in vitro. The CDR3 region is CASRTGDFSEQYF. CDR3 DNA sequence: TGTGCCAGCCGGACAGGAGATTTCTCTGAGCAGTACTTC.